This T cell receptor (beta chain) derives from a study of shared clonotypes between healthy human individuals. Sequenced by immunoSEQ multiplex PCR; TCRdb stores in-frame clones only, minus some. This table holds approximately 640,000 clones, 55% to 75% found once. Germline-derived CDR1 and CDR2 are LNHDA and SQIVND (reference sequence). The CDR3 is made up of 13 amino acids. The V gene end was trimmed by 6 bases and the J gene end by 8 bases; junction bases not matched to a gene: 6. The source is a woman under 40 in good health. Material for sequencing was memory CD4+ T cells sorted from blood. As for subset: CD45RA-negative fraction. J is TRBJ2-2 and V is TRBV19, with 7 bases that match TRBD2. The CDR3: CASRMGAGGELFF. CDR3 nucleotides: TGTGCCAGTAGAATGGGAGCGGGAGGGGAGCTGTTTTTT.